This is a list of T cell receptor beta chains from one sample in a study of early T cells in non-severe SARS-CoV-2 infection. TCRdb independently ran MiXCR on the 5' RACE reads; one entry per CDR3 protein. The sample records 50,000 to 60,000 distinct CDR3 sequences, roughly 8.7% being singletons. Sequencing was performed on whole blood, taken at baseline. These receptor sequences come from an adult who was a healthcare worker with PCR-confirmed SARS-CoV-2 infection or an uninfected control (not recorded which). The CDR3 runs from the conserved cysteine through the conserved F or W. The order of the fields is D gene, V gene, J gene, clone size, CDR3 DNA, CDR3 protein. A D gene is named only where the DNA matches it firmly. Only part of the rows carry a size: once, few, many, or a class if the clone is expanded.

>.|TRBV20-1|TRBJ2-3|.
TGCAGTGCCCCAGCGGACAGCACAGATACGCAGTATTTT
CSAPADSTDTQYF
>TRBD1|TRBV7-9|TRBJ1-1|few
TGTGCCAGCAGCTCCGGGACAGCTGAAGCTTTCTTT
CASSSGTAEAFF
>.|TRBV5-1|TRBJ1-1|.
TGCGCCAGCAGCTTGGCGGTAATTGGGGACACTGAAGCTTTCTTT
CASSLAVIGDTEAFF
>TRBD2|TRBV5-5|TRBJ2-2|few
TGTGCCAGCAGCTTGGAGCCGGGGGGTACCGGGGAGCTGTTTTTT
CASSLEPGGTGELFF
>TRBD2|TRBV20-1|TRBJ2-3|.
TGCAGTGCCGGAGGACTAGCGGGGCTGGGAGATACGCAGTATTTT
CSAGGLAGLGDTQYF
>TRBD1|TRBV29-1|TRBJ2-3|many
TGCAGCGTTGAGACAGGGGGTTCATATACGCAGTATTTT
CSVETGGSYTQYF
>TRBD1|TRBV4-1|TRBJ2-5|few
TGCGCCAGCAGCCAAGATCCAGGGGGTAAAAAGACCCAGTACTTC
CASSQDPGGKKTQYF
>.|TRBV20-1|TRBJ2-5|.
TGCAGTGCTTCTCGTCCACATGACAGGGACTTACAAGAGACCCAGTACTTC
CSASRPHDRDLQETQYF
>.|TRBV13|TRBJ1-2|.
TGTGCCAGCAGCCAACAAGGACAGCCGGTAATTGGGTACACCTTC
CASSQQGQPVIGYTF
>.|TRBV14|TRBJ1-3|many
TGTGCCAGCAGCCAAGTCCGGGGATATGGAAACACCATATATTTT
CASSQVRGYGNTIYF
>TRBD2|TRBV7-9|TRBJ2-3|.
TGTGCCAGCAGCTTAAATCGGGAGGGCCCGGCAGATACGCAGTATTTT
CASSLNREGPADTQYF
>TRBD2|TRBV7-3|TRBJ2-1|.
TGTGCCAGCAGCCCCCCGGGCGGGAGAGGCAATGAGCAGTTCTTC
CASSPPGGRGNEQFF
>TRBD2|TRBV7-9|TRBJ2-1|.
TGTGCCAGCAGCTTAGCGAGGCTAGCGGGAGGTGTCCTAGGTGAGCAGTTCTTC
CASSLARLAGGVLGEQFF
>.|TRBV2|TRBJ2-7|few
TGTGCCAGCAGTTCTAGAAGGGACACCCGATACGAGCAGTACTTC
CASSSRRDTRYEQYF
>.|TRBV20-1|TRBJ2-2|many
TGCAGTGCTAGGGACCCCCAGGGAACCACCGGGGAGCTGTTTTTT
CSARDPQGTTGELFF
>.|TRBV20-1|TRBJ2-1|many
TGCAGTGGGTCGACACCCTACTTTAACCACAATGAGCAGTTCTTC
CSGSTPYFNHNEQFF
>.|TRBV6-2/TRBV6-3|TRBJ2-4|.
TGTGCCAGCAGTTCCCGGGACCTAGCCAAAAACATTCAGTACTTC
CASSSRDLAKNIQYF
>TRBD1|TRBV18|TRBJ2-2|.
TGTGCCAGCTCACTCGGACAGGGCAACACCGGGGAGCTGTTTTTT
CASSLGQGNTGELFF
>TRBD2|TRBV18|TRBJ2-1|many
TGTGCCAGCTCACCAGGGGCTAGCGGGACTTCGCAGTTCTTC
CASSPGASGTSQFF